Sequencing of this TCR beta chain was carried out in a study of OX40 agonist ivuxolimab in advanced cancers. In the study overall: Mean age about 60 years, range about 20 to 79; roughly 82% male. Prior therapy, whether anti-PD-1, anti-PD-L1 or anti-CTLA-4, was allowed, and roughly 44% had some.

From germline, CDR1 is SNHLY and CDR2 FYNNEI. This CDR3 has 14 amino acids. V lost 2 bases to trimming and J lost 8 bases; unmatched junction nucleotides: 7. Repertoires were generated with immunoSEQ multiplex PCR, while TCRdb's copy carries only in-frame clones and drops some. The table shows tens of thousands of clones, with roughly 86% occurring only once. The clonotype originates from an adult with an advanced solid tumor such as melanoma, head and neck, liver or kidney cancer. The chain recombines TRBV2 with TRBJ1-2; TRBD1 matches 8 bases. This sample comprised CD4+ or CD8+ T cells sorted from blood, obtained in a trial of the OX40 agonist ivuxolimab. The CDR3 bases are TGTGCCAGCAGTGAATATAACAGGGGGGACGGCTACACCTTC. This encodes CASSEYNRGDGYTF.